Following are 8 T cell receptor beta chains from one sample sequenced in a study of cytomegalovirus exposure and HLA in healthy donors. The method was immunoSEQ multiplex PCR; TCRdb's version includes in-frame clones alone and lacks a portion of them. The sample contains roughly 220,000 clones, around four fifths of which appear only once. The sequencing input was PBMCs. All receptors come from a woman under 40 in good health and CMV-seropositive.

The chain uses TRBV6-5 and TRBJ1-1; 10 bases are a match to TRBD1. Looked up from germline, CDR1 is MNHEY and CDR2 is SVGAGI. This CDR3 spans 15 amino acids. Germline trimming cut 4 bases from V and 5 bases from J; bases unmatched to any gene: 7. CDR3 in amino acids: CASSWDRGKGTEAFF. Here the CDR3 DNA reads TGTGCCAGCAGTTGGGACAGGGGAAAGGGGACTGAAGCTTTCTTT.

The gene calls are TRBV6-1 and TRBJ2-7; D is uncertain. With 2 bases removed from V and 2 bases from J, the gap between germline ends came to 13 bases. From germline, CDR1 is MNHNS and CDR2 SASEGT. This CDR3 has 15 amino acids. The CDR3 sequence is CASSEQSRLPYEQYF. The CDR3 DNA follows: TGTGCCAGCAGTGAACAGTCCCGCCTTCCCTACGAGCAGTACTTC.

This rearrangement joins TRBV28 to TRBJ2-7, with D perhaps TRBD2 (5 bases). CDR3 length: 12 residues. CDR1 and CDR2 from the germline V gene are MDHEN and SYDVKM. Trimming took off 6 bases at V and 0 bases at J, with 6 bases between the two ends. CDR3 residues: CASRGSSYEQYF. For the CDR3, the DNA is TGTGCCAGCAGGGGGAGCTCCTACGAGCAGTACTTC. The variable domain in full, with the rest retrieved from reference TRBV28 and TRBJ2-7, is DVKVTQSSRYLVKRTGEKVFLECVQDMDHENMFWYRQDPGLGLRLIYFSYDVKMKEKGDIPEGYSVSREKKERFSLILESASTNQTSMYLCASRGSSYEQYFGPGTRLTVT.

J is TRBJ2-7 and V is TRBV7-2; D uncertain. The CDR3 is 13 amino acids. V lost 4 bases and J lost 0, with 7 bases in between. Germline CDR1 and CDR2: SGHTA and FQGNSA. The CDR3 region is CASSYTSSYEQYF. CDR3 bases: TGTGCCAGCAGCTACACCAGCTCCTACGAGCAGTACTTC.

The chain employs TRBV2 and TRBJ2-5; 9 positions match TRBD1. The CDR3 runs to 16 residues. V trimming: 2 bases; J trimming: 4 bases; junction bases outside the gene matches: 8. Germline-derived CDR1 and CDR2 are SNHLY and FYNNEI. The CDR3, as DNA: TGTGCCAGCAGTGAATACAGACAGGGGGGTGGAGAGACCCAGTACTTC. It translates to CASSEYRQGGGETQYF.

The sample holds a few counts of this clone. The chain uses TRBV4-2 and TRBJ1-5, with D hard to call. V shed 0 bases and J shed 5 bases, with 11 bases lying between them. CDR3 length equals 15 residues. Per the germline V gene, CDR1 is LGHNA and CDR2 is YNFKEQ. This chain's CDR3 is CASSQESVAYQPQHF. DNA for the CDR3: TGTGCCAGCAGCCAAGAATCGGTGGCGTATCAGCCCCAGCATTTT.

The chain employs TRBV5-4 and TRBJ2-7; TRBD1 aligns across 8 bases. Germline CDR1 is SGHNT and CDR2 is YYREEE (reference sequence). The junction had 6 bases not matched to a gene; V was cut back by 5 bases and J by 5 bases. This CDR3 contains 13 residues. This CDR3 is CASRPRGRNEQYF. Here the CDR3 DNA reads TGTGCCAGCAGACCCAGGGGGCGAAACGAGCAGTACTTC.

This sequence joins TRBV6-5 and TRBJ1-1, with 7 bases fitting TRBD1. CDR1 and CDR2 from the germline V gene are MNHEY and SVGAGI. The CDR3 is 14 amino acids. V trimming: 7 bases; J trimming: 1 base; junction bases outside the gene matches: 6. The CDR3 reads CASTPGGGNTEAFF. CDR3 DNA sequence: TGTGCCAGCACCCCAGGGGGTGGGAACACTGAAGCTTTCTTT.